Listed below are T cell receptor beta chains from one sample, sequenced in a study of blood T cells in healthy people across ages. Via MiXCR, TCRdb re-called the 5' RACE reads, giving one row per CDR3 protein. The data contain about 1,500,000 distinct CDR3 sequences, roughly 27% of them seen just once; the ten biggest clones take up more than 6%. Sequenced sample: blood. The receptor set was obtained from a woman between 25 and 40 years old in good health. CDR3s include the opening cysteine and the closing phenylalanine or tryptophan. Fields, in order: clone size, V gene, D gene, J gene, CDR3 DNA, CDR3 protein. A D gene is named only where the DNA matches it firmly. Clone size is stated in some rows and not others, as once, few, many or a class when expanded.

many	TRBV28	.	TRBJ2-5	TGTGCCAGCAGTTTCAGCAAACTGCAAGAGACCCAGTACTTC	CASSFSKLQETQYF
.	TRBV7-9	.	TRBJ2-1	TGTGCCAGCAGCTTAGATGGGATCCGAAACAATGAGCAGTTCTTC	CASSLDGIRNNEQFF
.	TRBV6-5	.	TRBJ1-2	TGTGCCAGCAGCCGCGACGTGGACATTCATGGCTACACCTTC	CASSRDVDIHGYTF
.	TRBV20-1	.	TRBJ1-4	TGCAGTGCTAAGAGCTTCGCGGCAGGGAGTAATGAAAAACTGTTTTTT	CSAKSFAAGSNEKLFF
.	TRBV15	TRBD2	TRBJ2-4	TGTGCCACCAGCCCCCGGACTAGCGGAGCCAAAAACATTCAGTACTTC	CATSPRTSGAKNIQYF
.	TRBV10-3	TRBD2	TRBJ2-1	TGTGCCATCAGTGAGCTAGCGGACAATGAGCAGTTCTTC	CAISELADNEQFF
.	TRBV20-1	.	TRBJ2-5	TGCAGTGCTGGGAATACCGGGACTGCAGGGACCCAGTACTTC	CSAGNTGTAGTQYF
.	TRBV12-3/TRBV12-4	.	TRBJ1-4	TGTGCCAGCAGTTTAAGTGACGCGCGTGAAAAACTGTTTTTT	CASSLSDAREKLFF
.	TRBV10-3	.	TRBJ1-2	TGTGCCATCAGTGAGTCGGAAGAGGATGGCTACACCTTC	CAISESEEDGYTF
few	TRBV20-1	.	TRBJ1-2	TGCAGTGCTACTAAGGGAAACTATGGCTACACCTTC	CSATKGNYGYTF
many	TRBV7-2	.	TRBJ2-7	TGTGCCAGCAGCCGACCTACCCTCCTTGCCTACGAGCAGTACTTC	CASSRPTLLAYEQYF
few	TRBV19	TRBD1	TRBJ1-2	TGTGCCAGTAGTATAGCCGGGACAGCTGGCTACACCTTC	CASSIAGTAGYTF
.	TRBV28	TRBD2	TRBJ2-7	TGTGCCAGCCGCTACGGGACTAGCGGGATAAGCTCCTACGAGCAGTACTTC	CASRYGTSGISSYEQYF
few	TRBV29-1	.	TRBJ2-1	TGCAGCGTTGACCACAGAGGGGCCTACAATGAGCAGTTCTTC	CSVDHRGAYNEQFF
few	TRBV11-2	.	TRBJ2-1	TGTGCCAGCAGCTTAGAATTGGTCAAGGAGCAGTTCTTC	CASSLELVKEQFF
few	TRBV3-1	.	TRBJ1-2	TGTGCCAGCAGCCAAGTGGGGGATCCGGACTATGGCTACACCTTC	CASSQVGDPDYGYTF
.	TRBV11-2	.	TRBJ1-4	TGTGCCAGCAGCTCCGGGGCCTGGGGGGAAAAACTGTTTTTT	CASSSGAWGEKLFF
.	TRBV5-1	.	TRBJ2-7	TGCGCCAGCAGCTTGTCTGCAGGCGATACCTACGAGCAGTACTTC	CASSLSAGDTYEQYF
.	TRBV14	.	TRBJ1-2	TGTGCCAGCAGCCGACAGGCCCTCTATGGCTACACCTTC	CASSRQALYGYTF
few	TRBV5-1	TRBD1	TRBJ2-6	TGCGCCAGCAGCTTGGTAGCACAGGGGCCCTCTGGGGCCAACGTCCTGACTTTC	CASSLVAQGPSGANVLTF
once	TRBV30	.	TRBJ1-5	TGTGCCTGGAACGTCGCAGCGGGGGGCAATCAGCCCCAGCATTTT	CAWNVAAGGNQPQHF
few	TRBV20-1	.	TRBJ2-7	TGCAGTGCTAGAGAGGAGGCCTACGAGCAGTACTTC	CSAREEAYEQYF
many	TRBV18	.	TRBJ2-7	TGTGCCAGCTCACCCGACAGTAGCGAGCAGTACTTC	CASSPDSSEQYF
.	TRBV12-3/TRBV12-4	.	TRBJ1-5	TGTGCCAGCTTAGGCAGGAATCAGCCCCAGCATTTT	CASLGRNQPQHF
few	TRBV19	.	TRBJ2-1	TGTGCCAGTAGTCCCGACCCCATAAGGAATGAGCAGTTCTTC	CASSPDPIRNEQFF
few	TRBV24-1	TRBD1	TRBJ2-5	TGTGCCACCAGTGACCCTATCCGGGACAGGGAAGAGACCCAGTACTTC	CATSDPIRDREETQYF
.	TRBV6-2/TRBV6-3	.	TRBJ1-5	TGTGCCAGCAGTTATGGATCGACAGGCGGTCCATCCCAGCATTTT	CASSYGSTGGPSQHF
.	TRBV5-5	.	TRBJ1-6	TGTGCCAGCAGCCCTATTTTAGGAAATTCACCCCTCCACTTT	CASSPILGNSPLHF
many	TRBV29-1	.	TRBJ2-4	TGCAGCGTTGTCCTACAGGTAGCCAAAAACATTCAGTACTTC	CSVVLQVAKNIQYF
many	TRBV5-1	TRBD2	TRBJ2-1	TGCGCCAGCAGCTCCGGGGGGAGCGGGAGCTCCTACAATGAGCAGTTCTTC	CASSSGGSGSSYNEQFF
.	TRBV5-6	.	TRBJ2-3	TGTGCCAGCAGCACGCGAGGTGGTAATGATACGCAGTATTTT	CASSTRGGNDTQYF
.	TRBV10-3	TRBD2	TRBJ2-1	TGTGCCATCGGTCCGGCCGGGACTAGCGGTTACAATGAGCAGTTCTTC	CAIGPAGTSGYNEQFF
.	TRBV6-6	.	TRBJ2-1	TGTGCCAGCAGTACGGGAAAGGGGCCCATATACAATGAGCAGTTCTTC	CASSTGKGPIYNEQFF
.	TRBV29-1	TRBD1	TRBJ1-1	TGCAGGCTTCTTCGGGGCCAGGGGGACACTGAAGCTTTCTTT	CRLLRGQGDTEAFF
.	TRBV4-1	TRBD2	TRBJ2-3	TGCGCCAGCAGCCATTTGACTAGCCGAGATACGCAGTATTTT	CASSHLTSRDTQYF
.	TRBV2	.	TRBJ2-7	TGTGCCAGCAGTGGACCCCCGTCCTACGAGCAGTACTTC	CASSGPPSYEQYF
.	TRBV30	TRBD1	TRBJ2-7	TGTGCCTGGAGTAGGGACAGGGGCCACAGCGAGCAGTACTTC	CAWSRDRGHSEQYF
once	TRBV9	.	TRBJ1-2	TGTGCCAGCAGCGCAGACTCGGGGGGAAATGGCTACACCTTC	CASSADSGGNGYTF
many	TRBV29-1	TRBD1	TRBJ2-5	TGCAGCGTTCGTAACAGGGGGCTGGGAGAGACCCAGTACTTC	CSVRNRGLGETQYF
many	TRBV6-6	.	TRBJ2-7	TGTGCCAGCAGCGTAGGTGGACCCCCCTACGAGCAGTACTTC	CASSVGGPPYEQYF
.	TRBV18	TRBD2	TRBJ2-1	TGTGCCAGCTCACCACGTATGGAGGGTAGCGGGAGAAAAGAGCAGTTCTTC	CASSPRMEGSGRKEQFF
.	TRBV4-2	TRBD2	TRBJ2-7	TGTGCCAGCAGCCCTGGGACTAGCGGGAGTTGGTCCTACGAGCAGTACTTC	CASSPGTSGSWSYEQYF
.	TRBV14	TRBD2	TRBJ2-3	TGTGCCAGCAGCCCCCGGCAACTACTAGCGGGGAATCCACAGGTCACAGATACGCAGTATTTT	CASSPRQLLAGNPQVTDTQYF
.	TRBV12-3/TRBV12-4	.	TRBJ1-6	TGTGCCAGCAGTTGGATTGGTTTGGCGGCACCCCTCCACTTT	CASSWIGLAAPLHF
many	TRBV2	.	TRBJ2-3	TGTGCCAGCACAGCGGGCCTTCTCACAGATACGCAGTATTTT	CASTAGLLTDTQYF
few	TRBV24-1	.	TRBJ2-5	TGTGCCACCAGTGACCCCTGGGCGGGGGAGACCCAGTACTTC	CATSDPWAGETQYF
many	TRBV6-6	TRBD1	TRBJ2-7	TGTGCCACCACGACAGGGCCGAGTTACGAGCAGTACTTC	CATTTGPSYEQYF
.	TRBV5-6	.	TRBJ1-1	TGTGCCAGCAGCTTGGCCGGGTTAACTGAAGCTTTCTTT	CASSLAGLTEAFF
few	TRBV5-1	.	TRBJ2-1	TGCGCCAGCAGCTTAGTCTCCGTCTCGGAGCAGTTCTTC	CASSLVSVSEQFF
few	TRBV7-2	.	TRBJ1-6	TGTGCCAGCAGCCAACAGGGTGGGAGCTCCTATAATTCACCCCTCCACTTT	CASSQQGGSSYNSPLHF
few	TRBV5-1	.	TRBJ2-6	TGCGCCGGCAGCTTGAGCCAGCTTCCTCTGTTCGTCCTGACTTTC	CAGSLSQLPLFVLTF
.	TRBV18	.	TRBJ2-1	TGTGCCAGCACCGGCGACTTTTCGGGTTACAATGAGCAGTTCTTC	CASTGDFSGYNEQFF
.	TRBV6-2/TRBV6-3	TRBD1	TRBJ1-1	TGTGCCAGCAGTTACTCCAGGGGGCAAGGTGAAGCTTTCTTT	CASSYSRGQGEAFF
.	TRBV27	.	TRBJ2-3	TGTGCCAGCAGCCGTGCCATCTCGGGGGAGGGCACAGATACGCAGTATTTT	CASSRAISGEGTDTQYF
few	TRBV7-2	.	TRBJ1-1	TGTGCCAGCAACCCAGGACCCATGAACACTGAAGCTTTCTTT	CASNPGPMNTEAFF
.	TRBV7-2	.	TRBJ2-5	TGTGCCAGCAGGAAGAGCGAGTATGAGACCCAGTACTTC	CASRKSEYETQYF
few	TRBV5-1	.	TRBJ2-7	TGCGCCAGCAGCTTGGAGTCGGTGCTCGGTGAGCAGTACTTC	CASSLESVLGEQYF
many	TRBV29-1	.	TRBJ2-1	TGCAGCGTGTCCGACTCGTTCTCCTACAATGAGCAGTTCTTC	CSVSDSFSYNEQFF